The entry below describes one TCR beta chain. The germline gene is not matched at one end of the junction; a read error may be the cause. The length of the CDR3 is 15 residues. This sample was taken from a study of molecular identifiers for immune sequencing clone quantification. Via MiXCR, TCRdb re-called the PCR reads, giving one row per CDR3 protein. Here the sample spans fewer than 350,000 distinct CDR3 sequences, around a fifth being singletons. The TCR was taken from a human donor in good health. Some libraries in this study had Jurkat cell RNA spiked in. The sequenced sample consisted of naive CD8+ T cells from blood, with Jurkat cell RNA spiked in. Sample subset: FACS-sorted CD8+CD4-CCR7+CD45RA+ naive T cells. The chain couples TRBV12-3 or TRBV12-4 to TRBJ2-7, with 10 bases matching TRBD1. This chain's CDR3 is CVSSSGTGASYEQYF. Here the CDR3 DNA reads TGTGTCAGCAGTTCGGGGACAGGGGCATCCTACGAGCAGTACTTC.